This T cell receptor beta chain comes out of a study of cytomegalovirus exposure and HLA in healthy donors. Turning to the study itself: Later analysis reported that the approximately 110 validation repertoires shared the platform of the roughly 630 first-cohort repertoires.

Method: immunoSEQ multiplex PCR; TCRdb's copy keeps in-frame clones and lacks some. Among 180,000 or so clones listed, approximately 86% were seen once. The V segment lost 1 base and the J segment 1 base; nucleotides outside the gene matches: 1. From germline, CDR1 is MGHRA and CDR2 YSYEKL. This CDR3 has 14 residues. Study-wide findings and caveats: The tendency of first-cohort TCR clusters to co-occur in the roughly 130 validation repertoires emerged from a later analysis. Listed as cytomegalovirus-associated were over 150 TCR beta chains.

To note about this clone: Its specificity is unknown. The same CDR3 also results from other DNA sequences found in this sample.

Sequencing used PBMCs. The chain links TRBV4-1 to TRBJ2-7; the match to TRBD1 covers 7 bases. The source is a man aged 18 to 29 in good health and CMV-seropositive. Here the CDR3 DNA reads TGCGCCAGCAGCCAAGTACAGGGGTCCTACGAGCAGTACTTC. Amino acids: CASSQVQGSYEQYF.